This TCR beta chain appears in the sequencing data of a study of blood T cell repertoires in COVID-19. The overall study: Collection of acute and convalescent COVID-19 samples took place in the United States, Italy and Spain. PBMCs, B-cell-depleted T cells, or T cells were the source of the cDNA or gDNA that made up the material.

TCRdb keeps only in-frame clones here, not all; method: immunoSEQ multiplex PCR. The top ten hold roughly 3.9% of the sample, which has roughly 260,000 clones, approximately 90% seen once. The CDR3 extends over 14 amino acids. Germline CDR1 and CDR2: LGHDT and YNNKEL (reference sequence). V was shortened by 4 bases and J by 5 bases, with 14 bases between the two germline ends. Sequencing was performed on peripheral blood. This chain uses TRBV3-1 (or the pseudogene TRBV3-2) with TRBJ1-1; D remains ambiguous. The receptor comes from a man aged 55 to 69 who had recovered from COVID-19. CDR3 residues: CASSPGRTRTEAFF. In DNA form, the CDR3 reads TGTGCCAGCAGCCCCGGGAGAACCAGGACTGAAGCTTTCTTT.